The clone carrying this T cell receptor (beta chain) has ten or more counts. No antigen is known for it. The data derive from a study of T-cell reconstitution after alpha-beta-depleted transplantation in children. Study findings and constraints: About two months after transplant, alpha-beta T cells reportedly came from several hundred expanded graft clones. One year after transplant, T-cell counts and diversity came mostly from newly produced T cells.

Unique molecular identifiers were incorporated during preparation of the TCRbeta library. TCRdb reprocessed the PCR reads via MiXCR and lists one record per CDR3 protein. Altogether hundreds of thousands of distinct CDR3 sequences are present, over 10% being singletons, with the ten largest covering 0.79%. V lost 4 bases, J lost 5 bases, and 3 bases stayed unmatched. Germline assignment: CDR1 SGHRS and CDR2 YFSETQ. The CDR3 is 15 residues long. This rearrangement joins TRBV5-1 to TRBJ2-3; 14 nucleotides agree with TRBD2. The specimen comprised PBMCs, sampled before TCRalphabeta/CD19-depleted stem cell transplant. The receptor comes from a girl aged 2-9 years with congenital amegakaryocytic thrombocytopenia, due to receive a stem cell transplant. The CDR3 bases are TGCGCCAGCAGCCCGGGACTAGCGGGAGTAGATACGCAGTATTTT. Protein sequence: CASSPGLAGVDTQYF. The full variable domain, its missing parts supplied by reference TRBV5-1 and TRBJ2-3, is KAGVTQTPRYLIKTRGQQVTLSCSPISGHRSVSWYQQTPGQGLQFLFEYFSETQRNKGNFPGRFSGRQFSNSRSEMNVSTLELGDSALYLCASSPGLAGVDTQYFGPGTRLTVL.